The entry below describes one TCR beta chain. Its antigen is not identified. This sample stems from a study of cytomegalovirus exposure and HLA in healthy donors. The CDR3 has 11 residues. The V and J ends lost 1 base and 5 bases respectively, with 6 bases between them. Looked up from germline, CDR1 is DFQATT and CDR2 is SNEGSKA (reference sequence). Use of 60 Vbeta and 13 Jbeta primers characterized the PCR. In the study's own analysis: Later reanalysis found roughly 80 million unique TCR beta chains, around 11 million of them shared. TCRdb's copy holds only in-frame clones and misses some; the assay was immunoSEQ multiplex PCR. V and J calls and clone size follow that table, whereas D and trimming were derived from the DNA. The sample shows 270,000 or so clones, around 90% of them seen only once. Notes on the study in general: The authors confirmed in vitro that three CMV-associated chains were specific for CMV antigens.

The sequencing input was PBMCs. This clonotype was sampled from a girl aged 2-10 years in good health and CMV-seronegative. The genes are TRBV20-1 and TRBJ2-7; D gene uncertain. CDR3 residues: CSARVQNEQYF. The CDR3 DNA reads as TGCAGTGCTAGAGTTCAAAACGAGCAGTACTTC.